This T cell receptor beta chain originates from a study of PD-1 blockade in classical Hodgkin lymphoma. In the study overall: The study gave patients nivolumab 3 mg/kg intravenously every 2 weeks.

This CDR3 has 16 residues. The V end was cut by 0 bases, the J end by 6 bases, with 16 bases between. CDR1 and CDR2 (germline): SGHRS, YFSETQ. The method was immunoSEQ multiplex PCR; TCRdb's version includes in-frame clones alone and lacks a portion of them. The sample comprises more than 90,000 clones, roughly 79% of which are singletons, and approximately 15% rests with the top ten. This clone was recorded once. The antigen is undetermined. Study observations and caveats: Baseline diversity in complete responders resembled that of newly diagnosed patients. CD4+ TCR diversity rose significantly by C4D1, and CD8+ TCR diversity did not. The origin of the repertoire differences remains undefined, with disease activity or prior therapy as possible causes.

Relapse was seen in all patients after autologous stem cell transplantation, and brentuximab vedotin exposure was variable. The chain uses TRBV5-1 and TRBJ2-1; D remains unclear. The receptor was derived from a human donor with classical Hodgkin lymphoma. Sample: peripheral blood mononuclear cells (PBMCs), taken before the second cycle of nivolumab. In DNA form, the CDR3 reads TGCGCCAGCAGCTTGGCCGTGGCCAAGGCCTCCAATGAGCAGTTCTTC. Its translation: CASSLAVAKASNEQFF.